Listed here is a single TCR beta chain. Germline CDR1 reads LNHDA; CDR2 reads SQIVND (reference sequence). This CDR3 comprises 14 residues. V shed 9 bases and J shed 3 bases, with 17 bases lying between them. Original handling: Reference gene primer amplification yielded estimated nucleated cell counts. Method: immunoSEQ multiplex PCR; TCRdb's copy keeps in-frame clones and lacks some. V, J and clone size reflect that table, while D and trimming were determined from the DNA. The repertoire has fewer than 350,000 clones, around 86% of them found once; the top ten carry approximately 2.2%. This entry comes from a study of blood T cell repertoires in COVID-19.

Sequenced material: peripheral blood. This sequence was found in a woman aged 25 to 39 who had recovered from COVID-19. The chain carries TRBV19 and TRBJ1-2; D perhaps matches TRBD1 (5 bases). The CDR3 protein is CASQQAGGDYGYTF. The CDR3 region has the DNA TGTGCCAGCCAGCAGGCCGGGGGGGACTATGGCTACACCTTC.